One TCR beta chain is described in this entry. Its matching antigen is unknown. The entry originates in a study of T cells in Graves' hyperthyroidism and ophthalmopathy. Whole-study results and caveats: Researchers report that a 13 V-J model separated ophthalmopathy from stable hyperthyroidism. Most thyroid clonotypes expanded above 0.001 were also detected in blood.

Patients counted as stable if ophthalmopathy did not develop within 18 months. Each diagnosis was grounded in clinical symptoms, serum thyroxine and TRAb, thyroid ultrasound, and orbital computed tomography. The TCR beta CDR3 regions underwent amplification using RNA transcripts as the source. A first-round RT-PCR of the TCR CDR3 used the HTBI primer set. From the multiplex PCR reads, TCRdb called clonotypes with MiXCR, one entry per CDR3 protein. In the table there are 500,000 to 600,000 distinct CDR3 sequences, 46% of which are singletons. The CDR3 totals 14 residues. Trimming left V 8 bases short and J 0 bases short, with 14 bases between. CDR1 and CDR2 (germline): SQVTM, ANQGSEA.

The sequenced sample was peripheral blood or thyroid tissue (not recorded which). This receptor was taken from a woman between 18 and 29 years old with Graves' hyperthyroidism. This chain links TRBV29-1 with TRBJ1-5; D unresolved. The CDR3 region has the DNA TGCAGCCAAGACGGTACGGGTAGCAATCAGCCCCAGCATTTT. Its translation: CSQDGTGSNQPQHF.